One and the same sample provided the 21 T cell receptor beta chains below, sequenced in a study of blood T cells in healthy people across ages (dated by TCRdb to between 2014 and 2017). The protocol used for the library was 5' RACE. Sequencer: Illumina HiSeq 2500. A second PCR of roughly 7 to 12 cycles was run with a J-beta primer mix and a sample-barcoded 5' primer. TCRdb applied fastp at Q25 and MiXCR to the public reads, then kept only in-frame beta chains. Each record represents a unique CDR3 protein, reported with the most common genes and DNA among its rows. The sample table contains some 790,000 distinct CDR3 sequences; only one count was recorded for 25% to 35% of them. Approximately 15% of the sample belongs to the ten largest clones. The material sequenced was blood. All receptors derive from an elderly woman in good health.

This sequence joins TRBV7-9 and TRBJ2-1; tentative D call: TRBD1 (5 bases). The CDR3 extends over 14 amino acids. In germline, CDR1 is SEHNR, CDR2 FQNEAQ (reference sequence). Trimming took 6 bases from V and 9 from J, leaving 18 bases between them. The DNA for the CDR3 is TGTGCCAGCAGGGTAGCCGCAGGGCAGGGTGAGCAGTTCTTC. It translates to CASRVAAGQGEQFF.

The rearrangement uses TRBV6-1 and TRBJ2-7; D could derive from TRBD1 or TRBD2 (5 bases each). The CDR3 extends over 15 amino acids. Between the trimmed V and J ends, which lost 0 bases and 0 bases, there was a span of 9 bases. Germline CDR1 and CDR2: MNHNS and SASEGT. This CDR3 is CASSEAWGSSYEQYF. DNA for the CDR3: TGTGCCAGCAGTGAAGCTTGGGGGAGCTCCTACGAGCAGTACTTC.

This clonotype was counted many times. This chain joins TRBV7-2 and TRBJ2-7; D gene uncertain. Germline lookup yields CDR1 SGHTA and CDR2 FQGNSA. Trimming pared 1 base from V and 3 bases from J, leaving 7 bases between. The CDR3 runs to 13 residues. CDR3 sequence reads: CASSLEGNYEQYF. As DNA, the CDR3 is TGTGCCAGCAGCTTAGAGGGAAACTACGAGCAGTACTTC.

This clonotype was counted a few times. The CDR3 region has the DNA TGTGCCAGCTCAACCGGGACTAGCGACACAGATACGCAGTATTTT. This codes for CASSTGTSDTDTQYF. V is TRBV18 and J is TRBJ2-3; 10 nucleotides match TRBD2. Per germline, CDR1 KGHSH and CDR2 LQKENI. J gave up 2 bases and V 5 bases, and 4 bases lay outside the gene matches. There are 15 residues in the CDR3.

This clonotype has a count of ten or more. The chain links TRBV20-1 to TRBJ2-4, with 11 positions matching TRBD2. Germline V gene lookup returns CDR1 DFQATT and CDR2 SNEGSKA (reference sequence). Trimming took 5 bases from V and 0 from J; bases not matched to a gene: 12. The CDR3 loop spans 18 amino acids. CDR3 in DNA: TGCAGTGCTGGAGGGAGACTAGCGGGGAGTCTAGCCAAAAACATTCAGTACTTC. It yields the protein CSAGGRLAGSLAKNIQYF.

This clonotype was seen ten or more times. This chain joins TRBV7-2 and TRBJ2-7, with 10 bases fitting TRBD2. J was trimmed by 4 bases and V by 5 bases; bases with no gene match: 8. The CDR3 runs to 15 residues. Germline V gene sequence: CDR1 SGHTA, CDR2 FQGNSA. The CDR3 sequence is CASSPRGAGGYEQYF. The CDR3 DNA is TGTGCCAGCAGCCCCCGGGGAGCGGGGGGGTACGAGCAGTACTTC.

Regarding this clonotype: The junction and the germline gene differ at one end; a read error may be behind it. The genes are TRBV4-2 and TRBJ2-6; 8 bases are shared with TRBD1. Germline CDR1 reads LGHNA; CDR2 reads YNFKEQ. The CDR3 length is 19 residues. DNA for the CDR3: TGTGCCGGCAGCCAAGACGCCGGACAGGGAAGCTCTGGGGCCAACGTCCTGACTTTC. It yields the protein CAGSQDAGQGSSGANVLTF.

To note about this clonotype: A much larger clone lies a single base off, so this may be a read error. CDR3 sequence: CASSLLATQETQFF. The DNA for the CDR3 is TGCGCCAGCTCCCTTCTAGCGACTCAAGAGACCCAGTTCTTC. The chain has TRBV5-1 and TRBJ2-1; perhaps TRBD2 as D (6 bases). The CDR3 loop spans 14 amino acids. CDR1 and CDR2 from the germline V gene are SGHRS and YFSETQ. V was clipped by 7 bases and J by 13 bases, with 24 bases between them.

This clonotype has at least ten counts. This chain uses TRBV7-2 with TRBJ2-1; 7 bases are a match to TRBD2. This CDR3 is built from 17 residues. Trimming took 6 bases from V and 7 from J; bases not matched to a gene: 18. Per germline, CDR1 SGHTA and CDR2 FQGNSA. CDR3 sequence: CASSLPSGGAKRNEQFF. As DNA, the CDR3 is TGTGCCAGCAGTCTGCCTTCGGGGGGAGCGAAAAGGAATGAGCAGTTCTTC.

The CDR3 loop reads CASSQAGGYGEKLFF. The CDR3 DNA is TGTGCCAGCAGCCAAGCGGGGGGCTACGGTGAAAAACTGTTTTTT. This chain uses TRBV3-1 with TRBJ1-4; maybe TRBD1 (6 bases). Germline CDR1 and CDR2: LGHDT and YNNKEL (reference sequence). The V and J ends lost 1 base and 7 bases respectively, with 13 bases between them. The CDR3 extends over 15 amino acids.

This chain uses TRBV20-1 with TRBJ2-5; D is perhaps TRBD2 (7 bases). Trimming stripped 2 bases from V and 2 bases from J, with 15 bases between. This CDR3 comprises 15 residues. Germline V gene data show CDR1 as DFQATT and CDR2 as SNEGSKA (reference sequence). CDR3 protein: CSARPWTAGQETQYF. DNA of the CDR3: TGCAGTGCTAGACCCTGGACAGCGGGGCAAGAGACCCAGTACTTC.

The chain uses TRBV7-8 and TRBJ1-6; a weak D match, TRBD1 (6 bases). The CDR3 length is 16 residues. Per the germline V gene, CDR1 is SGHVS and CDR2 is FQNEAQ. Between the trimmed V and J ends, which lost 1 base and 6 bases, there was a span of 13 bases. The CDR3 nucleotides read TGTGCCAGCAGCTTAGGCCGGCGGGGGGCTAATTCACCCCTCCACTTT. Translating gives CASSLGRRGANSPLHF.

The chain carries TRBV7-2 and TRBJ1-4; D gene uncertain. This CDR3 comprises 13 residues. Germline-derived CDR1 and CDR2 are SGHTA and FQGNSA. V was shortened by 0 bases and J by 8 bases, with 7 bases between the two germline ends. The CDR3 sequence is CASSLARREKLFF. In nucleotides, the CDR3 is TGTGCCAGCAGCTTAGCGCGGAGGGAAAAACTGTTTTTT.

The chain has TRBV20-1 and TRBJ2-7; D is uncertain. V shed 1 base and J shed 0 bases, with 19 bases lying between them. The CDR3 is 17 residues long. Germline V gene sequence: CDR1 DFQATT, CDR2 SNEGSKA (reference sequence). This CDR3 is CSARASGIVGGSYEQYF. CDR3 bases: TGCAGTGCTAGAGCGAGTGGGATAGTAGGCGGCTCCTACGAGCAGTACTTC.

This chain joins TRBV28 and TRBJ2-3; maybe TRBD2 (6 bases). Trimming took off 8 bases at V and 2 bases at J, with 17 bases between the two ends. Germline assignment: CDR1 MDHEN and CDR2 SYDVKM. This CDR3 has 15 amino acids. Here the CDR3 reads CASRSGGVFTDTQYF. The DNA for the CDR3 is TGTGCCAGCCGATCAGGCGGGGTCTTCACAGATACGCAGTATTTT.

This clonotype has a count of ten or more. This chain uses TRBV20-1 with TRBJ2-5; D might be TRBD1 (5 bases). CDR3 length: 15 amino acids. Germline V CDR1 and CDR2: DFQATT, SNEGSKA (reference sequence). V dropped 0 bases and J dropped 2 bases, with 13 bases sitting between them. CDR3 loop: CSARDGARKQETQYF. CDR3 sequence (DNA): TGCAGTGCTAGAGATGGGGCGCGGAAACAAGAGACCCAGTACTTC.

As concerns this clonotype: One base away lies a much larger clone, so this may be a sequencing read error. The J gene is TRBJ2-1, the V gene TRBV5-1; possible D gene TRBD1, 5 bases. The DNA end is a closer match to TRBJ2-7, so the J assignment may be wrong. The CDR3 spans 15 residues. CDR1 is SGHRS, CDR2 YFSETQ, per germline. The CDR3 coding sequence is TGCGCCAGCAGCGCCTCTCCAGGGCTCCACAATGAGCAGTACTTC. Residues: CASSASPGLHNEQYF.

CDR3 residues: CASHGAGVDQPQHF. The DNA for the CDR3 is TGTGCTTCCCATGGGGCAGGGGTTGATCAGCCCCAGCATTTT. The chain combines TRBV27 with TRBJ1-5; a possible D gene is TRBD1 (6 bases). The CDR3 consists of 14 residues. Germline CDR1 MNHEY, CDR2 SMNVEV (reference sequence).

The chain links TRBV20-1 to TRBJ1-2; tentative D call: TRBD1 (5 bases). V gave up 4 bases and J gave up 4 bases, with 19 bases separating them. In germline, CDR1 is DFQATT, CDR2 SNEGSKA (reference sequence). The CDR3 runs 15 residues. In DNA form, the CDR3 reads TGCAGTGCTACCCAATCGGACGGGGGAGGCTATGGCTACACCTTC. Translation: CSATQSDGGGYGYTF.

Comment on this clonotype: One end of the junction varies from germline; a read error may be responsible. The rearrangement links TRBV6-1 to TRBJ1-5; the D is unclear. The CDR3 consists of 15 residues. Per germline, CDR1 MNHNS and CDR2 SASEGT. The CDR3 spells CASSEIGDRRQTQHF. The CDR3 DNA sequence: TGTGCCAGCAGTGAAATCGGGGATCGGCGTCAGACCCAGCATTTT.

This clonotype was counted many times. CDR3 sequence (DNA): TGTGCCTCCGGCCAAGGCCAGGGGGGAAACTATGGCTACACCTTC. The encoded protein is CASGQGQGGNYGYTF. The chain is built from TRBV10-3 and TRBJ1-2, with 7 bases that match TRBD1. The V segment lost 11 bases and the J segment 2 bases; nucleotides outside the gene matches: 14. From germline, CDR1 is ENHRY and CDR2 SYGVKD. The CDR3 consists of 15 residues.